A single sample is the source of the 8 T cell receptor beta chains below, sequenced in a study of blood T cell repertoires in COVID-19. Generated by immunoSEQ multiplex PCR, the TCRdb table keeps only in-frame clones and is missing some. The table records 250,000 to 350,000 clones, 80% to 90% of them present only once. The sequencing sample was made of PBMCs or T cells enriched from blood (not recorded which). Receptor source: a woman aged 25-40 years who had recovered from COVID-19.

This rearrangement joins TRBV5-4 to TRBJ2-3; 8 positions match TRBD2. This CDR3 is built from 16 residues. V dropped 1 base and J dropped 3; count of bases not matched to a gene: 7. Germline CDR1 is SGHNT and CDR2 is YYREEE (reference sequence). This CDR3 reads CASSLRLAGTTDTQYF. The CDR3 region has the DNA TGTGCCAGCAGCTTGCGCCTAGCGGGTACAACAGATACGCAGTATTTT.

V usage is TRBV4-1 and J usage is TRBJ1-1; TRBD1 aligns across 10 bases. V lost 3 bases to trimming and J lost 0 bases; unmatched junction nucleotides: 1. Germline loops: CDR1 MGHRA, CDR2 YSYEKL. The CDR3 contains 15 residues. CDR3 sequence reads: CASSQTGGVNTEAFF. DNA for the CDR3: TGCGCCAGCAGCCAGACAGGGGGCGTGAACACTGAAGCTTTCTTT.

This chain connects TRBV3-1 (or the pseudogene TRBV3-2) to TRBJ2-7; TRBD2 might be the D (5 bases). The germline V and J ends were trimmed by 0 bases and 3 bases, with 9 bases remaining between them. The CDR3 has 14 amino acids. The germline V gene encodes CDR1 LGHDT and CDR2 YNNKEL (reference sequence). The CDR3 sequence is CASSQDRGLYEQYF. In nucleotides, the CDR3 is TGTGCCAGCAGCCAAGATCGAGGGCTCTACGAGCAGTACTTC.

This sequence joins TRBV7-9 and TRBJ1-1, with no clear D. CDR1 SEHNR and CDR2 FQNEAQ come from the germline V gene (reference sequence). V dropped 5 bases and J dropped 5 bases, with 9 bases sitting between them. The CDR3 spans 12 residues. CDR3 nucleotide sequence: TGTGCCAGCAGCGCGGAATGGACTGAAGCTTTCTTT. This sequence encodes CASSAEWTEAFF.

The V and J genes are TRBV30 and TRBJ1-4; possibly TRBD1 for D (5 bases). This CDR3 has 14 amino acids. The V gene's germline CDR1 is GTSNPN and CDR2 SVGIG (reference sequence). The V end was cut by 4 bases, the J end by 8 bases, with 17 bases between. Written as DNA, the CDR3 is TGTGCCTGGACGGGGGGGGACGGGAGAGAAAAACTGTTTTTT. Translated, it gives CAWTGGDGREKLFF.

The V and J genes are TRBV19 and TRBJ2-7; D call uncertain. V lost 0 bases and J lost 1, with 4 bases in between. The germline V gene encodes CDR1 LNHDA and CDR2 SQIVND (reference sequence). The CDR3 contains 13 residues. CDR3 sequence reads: CASSIEQSYEQYF. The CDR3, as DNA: TGTGCCAGTAGTATAGAACAGTCCTACGAGCAGTACTTC.

Here the CDR3 reads CASSESTGISQETQYF. Here the CDR3 DNA reads TGCGCCAGCAGTGAGTCTACGGGGATCTCCCAAGAGACCCAGTACTTC. J is TRBJ2-5 and V is TRBV10-1; TRBD2 is a possible D gene (5 bases). Trimming cost V 0 bases and J 1 base, with 12 bases left between them. Germline V gives CDR1 WNHNN, CDR2 SYGVQD (reference sequence). The CDR3 runs 16 residues.

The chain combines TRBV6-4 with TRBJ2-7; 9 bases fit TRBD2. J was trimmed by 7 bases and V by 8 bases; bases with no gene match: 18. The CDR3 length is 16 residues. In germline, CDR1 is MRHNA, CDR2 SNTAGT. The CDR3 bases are TGTGCCAGCGTCTCAAGCTGGGCGGGAGGGCCGTGGGAGCAGTACTTC. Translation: CASVSSWAGGPWEQYF.